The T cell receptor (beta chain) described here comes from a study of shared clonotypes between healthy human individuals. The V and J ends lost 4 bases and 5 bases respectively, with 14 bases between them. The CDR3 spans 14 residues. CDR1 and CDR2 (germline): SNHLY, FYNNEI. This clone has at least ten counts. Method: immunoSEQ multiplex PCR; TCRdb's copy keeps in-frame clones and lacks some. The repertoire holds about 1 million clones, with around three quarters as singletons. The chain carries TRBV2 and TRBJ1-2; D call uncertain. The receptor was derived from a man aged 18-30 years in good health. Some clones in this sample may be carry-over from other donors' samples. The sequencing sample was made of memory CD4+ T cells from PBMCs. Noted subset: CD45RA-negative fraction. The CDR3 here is CASSAVSVLYGYTF. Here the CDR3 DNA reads TGTGCCAGCAGTGCGGTTTCAGTACTATATGGCTACACCTTC.